This paragraph covers one T cell receptor beta chain sequence. Its antigen has not been determined. Base qualities are not recorded, but no much larger clone differs from it by a single base. The sample belongs to a study of blood T cell repertoires in COVID-19 (dated by TCRdb to the early 2020s). Background on the whole study: Collaborator samples came from the United States, Italy and Spain and covered acute and convalescent phases of COVID-19. The prospective study material was composed of cDNA or gDNA derived from T cells, B-cell-depleted T cells, or PBMCs. Deeply sampled blood TCRbeta repertoires from subjects exposed to, actively infected with, or recovered from COVID-19 were included in the dataset. A freely available public database, intended as a resource for researchers studying the immune response to SARS-CoV-2, is where the repertoires were released. The samples were drawn from the first 160 participants of the ongoing ImmuneRACE study and from some 1,300 subjects provided by 6 global collaborators. A de-identified subject ID, COVID-19 status, age in years and sex were almost always included in the sample metadata. Where HLA class I and class II types were available, the types were taken from metadata supplied by the sample provider, not from assay-based typing. The investigation overall reported the following: The quantity of clinical and demographic metadata differed by source and by participant and was supplied without curation.

TCRbeta CDR3 regions were amplified from genomic DNA using the immunoSEQ Assay, a bias-controlled multiplex PCR. The original pipeline was this. Within the assay, amplification of reference gene primers was used to estimate how many nucleated cells each sample contained. To quantify the absolute abundance of each unique TCRbeta CDR3 rearrangement, sequence reads were collapsed and filtered. For each sample, productive Simpson clonality was calculated by taking the square root of Simpson's diversity index across productive rearrangements. TCRdb took over this immuneACCESS table, retaining in-frame rearrangements with V and J assigned. Such tables are incomplete; in checked studies, under half of the missing clones stem from an unresolved V gene, and the remainder is unexplained. The DNA gave D and trimming, while V, J and clone size come from that table. This sample gives around 330,000 clones in total; 89% of them show up just once. The ten largest make up around 9.5% of the sample.

Participants in the prospective study were enrolled through a virtual design, were aged roughly 18 to 100 years, and lived in roughly 24 United States geographic areas. Cohort assignment in the prospective study relied on participant-reported clinical history from a screening survey and a study questionnaire. For ImmuneRACE Cohort 3, a participant was defined as recovered based on two consecutive negative NP/OP PCR tests, clearance by a healthcare professional, or resolution of symptoms. Each participant in the prospective study had whole blood, serum and a nasopharyngeal or oropharyngeal swab collected by mobile phlebotomists. Over a roughly 2-month period, participants in the prospective study had the option of providing additional blood draws and questionnaires. Before DNA extraction, prospective study blood samples were shipped either frozen or at room temperature. The germline V gene encodes CDR1 SGHRS and CDR2 YFSETQ. V drops 6 bases and J drops 7 bases, leaving 14 bases in between. Including cysteine and phenylalanine, the CDR3 has 13 amino acids. Only CDR3 DNA is held: 39 bases, read in frame from base 1.

Material: PBMCs or T cells enriched from blood (not recorded which). The sequence derives from a middle-aged woman who had recovered from COVID-19. The chain is made from TRBV5-1 and TRBJ2-1, with the D segment identity uncertain. In nucleotide form, the sequence is TGCGCCAGCACCCCCCTAGAGGTAAATGAGCAGTTCTTC. This is translated as CASTPLEVNEQFF.